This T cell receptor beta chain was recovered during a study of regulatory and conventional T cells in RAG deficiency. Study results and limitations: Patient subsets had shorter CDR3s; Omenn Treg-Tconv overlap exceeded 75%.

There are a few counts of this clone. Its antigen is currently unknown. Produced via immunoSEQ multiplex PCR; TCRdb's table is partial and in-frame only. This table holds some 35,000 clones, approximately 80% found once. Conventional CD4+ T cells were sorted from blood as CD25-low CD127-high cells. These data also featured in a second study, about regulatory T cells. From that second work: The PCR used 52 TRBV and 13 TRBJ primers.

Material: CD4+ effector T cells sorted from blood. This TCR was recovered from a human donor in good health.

The CDR3 region is CASSISFSGTDYGYTF. DNA of the CDR3: TGTGCCAGTAGTATAAGCTTTTCCGGGACGGATTATGGCTACACCTTC. This chain joins TRBV19 and TRBJ1-2, with D perhaps TRBD1 (5 bases). The germline V and J ends were trimmed by 2 bases and 5 bases, with 18 bases remaining between them. Per the germline V gene, CDR1 is LNHDA and CDR2 is SQIVND (reference sequence). CDR3 size: 16 residues.